This T cell receptor beta chain derives from a study of T cells expressing NK-cell markers. Study overall: The sequencing cohort of eight donors included seven HCMV-seropositive individuals and one seronegative individual.

The authors made TCR beta cDNA libraries by 5'RACE template switching. This switching added a universal primer site and UMIs. TCRdb reprocessed the 5' RACE reads, with one entry per CDR3 protein and no DNA. In total, the table holds about 150,000 distinct CDR3 sequences. The CDR3 sequence is 11 residues long. The sample was blood T cells: a sorted CD56 or NKG2C T cell subset, CD4+ or CD8+ T cells, or bulk PBMC T cells (not recorded which). The clonotype originates from a man aged 18 to 35 in good health. This rearrangement joins TRBV12-3 or TRBV12-4 to TRBJ2-7. The CDR3 sequence is CASSSVGEQYF.